Sequencing of this T cell receptor (beta chain) was carried out in a study of blood T cell repertoires in COVID-19. Trimming stripped 4 bases from V and 0 bases from J, with 17 bases between. CDR3 length: 17 amino acids. The V gene's germline CDR1 is LNHDA and CDR2 SQIVND (reference sequence). In the original workflow: Amplifying reference gene primers gave estimates of nucleated cell counts. Using immunoSEQ multiplex PCR, the repertoire was profiled, and TCRdb retains in-frame clones only, with some absent. The V and J calls and clone size come from that table; D and trimming were worked out from the DNA. This table has roughly 230,000 clones, 90% appearing once.

The source material was peripheral blood. The source is a woman in her sixties with COVID-19, enrolled during active disease. The rearrangement joins TRBV19 to TRBJ2-3; perhaps TRBD1 as D (6 bases). The DNA for the CDR3 is TGTGCCAGTAGTACCCGACAGGAGATACCTAGCACAGATACGCAGTATTTT. This codes for CASSTRQEIPSTDTQYF.